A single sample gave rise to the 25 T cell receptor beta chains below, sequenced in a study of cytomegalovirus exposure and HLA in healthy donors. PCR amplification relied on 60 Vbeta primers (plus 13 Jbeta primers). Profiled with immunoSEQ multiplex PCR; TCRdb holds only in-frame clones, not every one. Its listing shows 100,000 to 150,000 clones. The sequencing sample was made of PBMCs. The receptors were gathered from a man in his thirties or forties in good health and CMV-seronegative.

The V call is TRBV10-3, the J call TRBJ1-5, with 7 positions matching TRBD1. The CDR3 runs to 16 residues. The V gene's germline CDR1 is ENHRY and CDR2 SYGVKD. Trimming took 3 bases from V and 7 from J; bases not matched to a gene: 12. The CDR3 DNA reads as TGTGCCATCAGTGAATTTGAGGGGGCAGAAGGACAGCCCCAGCATTTT. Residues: CAISEFEGAEGQPQHF.

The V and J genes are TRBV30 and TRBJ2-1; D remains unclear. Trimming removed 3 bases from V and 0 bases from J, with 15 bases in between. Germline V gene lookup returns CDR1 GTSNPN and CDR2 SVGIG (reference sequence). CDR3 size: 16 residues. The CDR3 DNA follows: TGTGCCTGGAGGCCGCCCCGAGCGAGCTCCTACAATGAGCAGTTCTTC. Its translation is CAWRPPRASSYNEQFF. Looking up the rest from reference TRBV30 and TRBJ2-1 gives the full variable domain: SQTIHQWPATLVQPVGSPLSLECTVEGTSNPNLYWYRQAAGRGLQLLFYSVGIGQISSEVPQNLSASRPQDRQFILSSKKLLLSDSGFYLCAWRPPRASSYNEQFFGPGTRLTVL.

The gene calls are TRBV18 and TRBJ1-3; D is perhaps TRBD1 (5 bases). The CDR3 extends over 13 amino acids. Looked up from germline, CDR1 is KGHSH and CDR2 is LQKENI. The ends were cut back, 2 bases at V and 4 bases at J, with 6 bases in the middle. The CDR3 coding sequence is TGTGCCAGCTCACCATCAGGGGGAAACACCATATATTTT. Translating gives CASSPSGGNTIYF.

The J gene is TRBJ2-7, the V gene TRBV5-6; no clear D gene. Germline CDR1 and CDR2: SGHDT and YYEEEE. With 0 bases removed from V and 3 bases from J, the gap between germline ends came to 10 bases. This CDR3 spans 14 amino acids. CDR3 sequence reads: CASSLAGRYYEQYF. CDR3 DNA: TGTGCCAGCAGCTTGGCTGGCAGATACTACGAGCAGTACTTC.

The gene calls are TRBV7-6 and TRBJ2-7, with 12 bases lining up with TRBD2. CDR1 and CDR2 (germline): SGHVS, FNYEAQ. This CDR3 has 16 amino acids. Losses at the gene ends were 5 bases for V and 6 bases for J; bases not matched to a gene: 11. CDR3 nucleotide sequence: TGTGCCAGCAGCGACAAACTAGCGGGAGGCCCCCCCGAGCAGTACTTC. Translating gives CASSDKLAGGPPEQYF.

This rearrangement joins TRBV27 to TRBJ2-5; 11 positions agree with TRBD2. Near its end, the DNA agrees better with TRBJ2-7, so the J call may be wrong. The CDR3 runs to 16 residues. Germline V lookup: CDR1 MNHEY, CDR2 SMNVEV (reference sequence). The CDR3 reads CASSPRTSGLSYEQYF. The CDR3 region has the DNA TGTGCCAGCAGTCCAAGGACTAGCGGGTTATCCTACGAGCAGTACTTC.

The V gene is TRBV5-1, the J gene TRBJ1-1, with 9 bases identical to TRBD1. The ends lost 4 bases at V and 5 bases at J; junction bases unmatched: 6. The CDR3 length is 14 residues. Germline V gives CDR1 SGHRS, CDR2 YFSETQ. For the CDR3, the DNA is TGCGCCAGCAGCAAACAGGGGGCAAGGACTGAAGCTTTCTTT. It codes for CASSKQGARTEAFF.

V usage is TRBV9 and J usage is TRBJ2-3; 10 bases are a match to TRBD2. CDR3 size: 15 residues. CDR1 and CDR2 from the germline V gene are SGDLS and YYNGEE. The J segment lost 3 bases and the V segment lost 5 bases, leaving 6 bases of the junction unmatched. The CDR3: CASRAGLAVTDTQYF. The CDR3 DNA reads TGTGCCAGCAGAGCCGGACTAGCGGTAACAGATACGCAGTATTTT.

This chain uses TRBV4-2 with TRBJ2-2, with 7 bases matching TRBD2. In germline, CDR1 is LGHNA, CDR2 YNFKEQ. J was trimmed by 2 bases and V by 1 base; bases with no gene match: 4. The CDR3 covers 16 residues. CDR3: CASSQGLAANTGELFF. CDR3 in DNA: TGTGCCAGCAGCCAAGGGCTAGCGGCCAACACCGGGGAGCTGTTTTTT.

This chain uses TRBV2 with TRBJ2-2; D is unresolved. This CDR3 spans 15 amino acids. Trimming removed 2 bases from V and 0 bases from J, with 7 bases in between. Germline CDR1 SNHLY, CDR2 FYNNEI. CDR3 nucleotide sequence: TGTGCCAGCAGTGAATTGAGGTCGAACACCGGGGAGCTGTTTTTT. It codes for CASSELRSNTGELFF. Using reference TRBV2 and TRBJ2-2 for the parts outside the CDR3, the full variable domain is EPEVTQTPSHQVTQMGQEVILRCVPISNHLYFYWYRQILGQKVEFLVSFYNNEISEKSEIFDDQFSVERPDGSNFTLKIRSTKLEDSAMYFCASSELRSNTGELFFGEGSRLTVL.

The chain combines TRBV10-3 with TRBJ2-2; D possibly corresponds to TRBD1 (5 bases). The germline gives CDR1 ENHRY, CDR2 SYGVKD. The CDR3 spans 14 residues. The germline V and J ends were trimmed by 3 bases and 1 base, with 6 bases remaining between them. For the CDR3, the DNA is TGTGCCATCAGTGAAGGGGAGAACACCGGGGAGCTGTTTTTT. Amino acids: CAISEGENTGELFF.

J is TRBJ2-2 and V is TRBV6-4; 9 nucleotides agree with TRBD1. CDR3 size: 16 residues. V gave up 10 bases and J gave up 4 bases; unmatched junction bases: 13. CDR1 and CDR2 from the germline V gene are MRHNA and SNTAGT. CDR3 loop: CANHPTETGGTGELFF. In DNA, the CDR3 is TGTGCCAACCATCCAACCGAGACAGGGGGCACCGGGGAGCTGTTTTTT.

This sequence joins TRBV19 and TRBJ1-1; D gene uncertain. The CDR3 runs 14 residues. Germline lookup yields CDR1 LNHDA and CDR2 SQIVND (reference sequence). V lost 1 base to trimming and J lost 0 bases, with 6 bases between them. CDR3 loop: CASSIGRLNTEAFF. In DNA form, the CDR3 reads TGTGCCAGTAGTATAGGCAGGTTGAACACTGAAGCTTTCTTT.

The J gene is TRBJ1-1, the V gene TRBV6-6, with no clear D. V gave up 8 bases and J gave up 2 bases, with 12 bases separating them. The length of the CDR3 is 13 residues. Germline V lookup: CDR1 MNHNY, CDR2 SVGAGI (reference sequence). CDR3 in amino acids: CASSSGSNTEAFF. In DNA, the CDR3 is TGTGCCAGCTCGAGCGGGAGCAACACTGAAGCTTTCTTT.

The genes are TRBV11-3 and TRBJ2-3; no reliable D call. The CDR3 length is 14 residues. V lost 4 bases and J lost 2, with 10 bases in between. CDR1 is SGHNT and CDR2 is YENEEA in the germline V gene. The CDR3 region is CASSSGGNTDTQYF. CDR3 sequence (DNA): TGTGCCAGCAGCTCTGGCGGTAACACAGATACGCAGTATTTT.

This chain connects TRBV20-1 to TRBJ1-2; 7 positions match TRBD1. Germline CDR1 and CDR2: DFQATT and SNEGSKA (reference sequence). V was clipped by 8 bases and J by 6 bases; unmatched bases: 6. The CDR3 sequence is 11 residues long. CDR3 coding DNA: TGCAGTCTCGAGGGGGCGGATGGCTACACCTTC. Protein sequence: CSLEGADGYTF.

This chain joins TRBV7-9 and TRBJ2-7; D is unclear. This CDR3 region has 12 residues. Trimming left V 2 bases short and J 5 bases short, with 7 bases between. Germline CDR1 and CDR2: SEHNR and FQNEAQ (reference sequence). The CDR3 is CASSLFQDEQYF. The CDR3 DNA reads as TGTGCCAGCAGCTTATTCCAGGACGAGCAGTACTTC.

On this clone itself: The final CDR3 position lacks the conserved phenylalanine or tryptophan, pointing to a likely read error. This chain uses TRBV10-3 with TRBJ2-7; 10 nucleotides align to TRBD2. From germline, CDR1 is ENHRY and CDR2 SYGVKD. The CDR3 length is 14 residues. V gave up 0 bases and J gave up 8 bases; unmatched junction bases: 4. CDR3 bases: TGTGCCATCAGTGAGTCAGGGACTAGCGACCAGCAGTACTCC. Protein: CAISESGTSDQQYS.

CDR3 residues: CASSLAQAPEAFF. DNA for the CDR3: TGCGCCAGCAGCTTGGCCCAGGCCCCTGAAGCTTTCTTT. The V gene is TRBV5-1, the J gene TRBJ1-1; unclear D gene. The CDR3 is 13 residues long. Per the germline V gene, CDR1 is SGHRS and CDR2 is YFSETQ. V was cut by 0 bases and J by 6 bases, with 9 bases left in between.

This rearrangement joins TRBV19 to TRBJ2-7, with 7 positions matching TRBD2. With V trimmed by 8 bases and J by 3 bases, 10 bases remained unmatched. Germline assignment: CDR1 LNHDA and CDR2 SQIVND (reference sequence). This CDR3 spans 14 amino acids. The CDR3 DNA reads TGTGCCAGTTCCTCGGCGGGAGTGGACTACGAGCAGTACTTC. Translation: CASSSAGVDYEQYF.

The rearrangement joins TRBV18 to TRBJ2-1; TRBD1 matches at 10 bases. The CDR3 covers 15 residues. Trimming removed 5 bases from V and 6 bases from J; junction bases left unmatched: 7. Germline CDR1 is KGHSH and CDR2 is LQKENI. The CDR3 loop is CASSETGGEGNEQFF. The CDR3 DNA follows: TGTGCCAGCTCAGAGACAGGGGGCGAGGGCAATGAGCAGTTCTTC.

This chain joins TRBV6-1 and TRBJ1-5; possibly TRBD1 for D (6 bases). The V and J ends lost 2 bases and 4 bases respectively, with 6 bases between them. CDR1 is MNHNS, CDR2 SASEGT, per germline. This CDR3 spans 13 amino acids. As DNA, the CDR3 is TGTGCCAGCAGTGAAAGGGGGAATCAGCCCCAGCATTTT. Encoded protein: CASSERGNQPQHF.

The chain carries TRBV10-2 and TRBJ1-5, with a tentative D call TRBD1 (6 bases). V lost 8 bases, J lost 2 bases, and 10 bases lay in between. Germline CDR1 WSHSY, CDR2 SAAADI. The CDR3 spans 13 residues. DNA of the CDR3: TGCGCCAGCGGCTCAGGGGGCAATCAGCCCCAGCATTTT. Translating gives CASGSGGNQPQHF.

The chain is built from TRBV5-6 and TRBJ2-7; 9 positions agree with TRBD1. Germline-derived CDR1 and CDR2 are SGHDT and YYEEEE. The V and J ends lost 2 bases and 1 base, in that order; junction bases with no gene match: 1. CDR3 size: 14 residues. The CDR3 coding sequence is TGTGCCAGCAGCTTCGGGACAGGGTCCTACGAGCAGTACTTC. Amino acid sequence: CASSFGTGSYEQYF.

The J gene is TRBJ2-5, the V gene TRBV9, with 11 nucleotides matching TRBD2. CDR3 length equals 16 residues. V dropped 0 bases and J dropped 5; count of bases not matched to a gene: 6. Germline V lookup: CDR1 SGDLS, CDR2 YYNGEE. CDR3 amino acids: CASSVDSGRAGETQYF. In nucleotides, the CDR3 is TGTGCCAGCAGCGTAGATAGCGGGAGGGCCGGGGAGACCCAGTACTTC. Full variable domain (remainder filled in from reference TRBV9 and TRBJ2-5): DSGVTQTPKHLITATGQRVTLRCSPRSGDLSVYWYQQSLDQGLQFLIQYYNGEERAKGNILERFSAQQFPDLHSELNLSSLELGDSALYFCASSVDSGRAGETQYFGPGTRLLVL.